Shown below are 18 T cell receptor beta chains from a single sample sequenced in a study of T cells in Graves' hyperthyroidism and ophthalmopathy. Amplified TCR beta CDR3 regions derived from RNA transcripts. HTBI primers were employed in a first-round RT-PCR of the TCR CDR3. MiXCR, applied by TCRdb to the multiplex PCR reads, yields one record per CDR3 protein. The sample includes about 640,000 distinct CDR3 sequences, more than 12% of them seen just once. Sequencing used blood. These receptors originate from a woman between 45 and 65 years old with Graves' ophthalmopathy.

This clonotype has at least ten counts. The rearrangement uses TRBV28 and TRBJ2-7; 8 positions agree with TRBD2. In germline, CDR1 is MDHEN, CDR2 SYDVKM. The V segment lost 4 bases and the J segment 5 bases; nucleotides outside the gene matches: 7. CDR3 length: 14 residues. CDR3 in amino acids: CASSSAGGRNEQYF. CDR3 DNA sequence: TGTGCCAGCAGTTCCGCGGGGGGTAGGAACGAGCAGTACTTC.

This clonotype was seen more than once but under ten times. This chain joins TRBV19 and TRBJ1-5, with unresolved D. Germline V gene sequence: CDR1 LNHDA, CDR2 SQIVND (reference sequence). Trimming cost V 7 bases and J 3 bases, with 19 bases left between them. This CDR3 has 16 amino acids. In DNA, the CDR3 is TGTGCCAGTATTCCGAGGGCTCATAATTTCAATCAGCCCCAGCATTTT. This translates into CASIPRAHNFNQPQHF.

This clonotype has a handful of counts. J is TRBJ2-2 and V is TRBV12-3 or TRBV12-4; tentatively, D is TRBD2 (5 bases). CDR3 size: 15 residues. V lost 1 base and J lost 7, with 13 bases in between. The CDR3, as DNA: TGTGCCAGCAGTTTAGATACTACTCGGGGCGGGGAGCTGTTTTTT. This sequence encodes CASSLDTTRGGELFF.

The sample holds many counts of this clonotype. The chain uses TRBV28 and TRBJ2-1; D might be TRBD2 (5 bases). The germline gives CDR1 MDHEN, CDR2 SYDVKM. V was clipped by 4 bases and J by 1 base, with 11 bases between them. The CDR3 covers 15 residues. The CDR3 DNA reads TGTGCCAGCAGTTCGGGCGGGTTTTCCTACAATGAGCAGTTCTTC. This codes for CASSSGGFSYNEQFF.

This clonotype was observed many times. The V and J genes are TRBV11-2 and TRBJ2-4; 7 bases line up with TRBD2. Trimming took 1 base from V and 6 from J; bases not matched to a gene: 3. Germline V gene data show CDR1 as SGHAT and CDR2 as FQNNGV. CDR3 length: 14 amino acids. The CDR3 is CASSLGASGNIQYF. CDR3 nucleotide sequence: TGTGCCAGCAGCTTAGGGGCTAGCGGAAACATTCAGTACTTC.

This clonotype came up a few times. The CDR3 region has the DNA TGTGCCAGCAGCTTAGGCTCGGCGGGTCTCGAGCAGTACTTC. Residues: CASSLGSAGLEQYF. This chain links TRBV7-6 with TRBJ2-7; a possible D gene is TRBD2 (5 bases). The CDR3 loop spans 14 amino acids. Germline-derived CDR1 and CDR2 are SGHVS and FNYEAQ. V lost 1 base to trimming and J lost 6 bases, with 13 bases between them. The whole variable domain, filled in from reference TRBV7-6 and TRBJ2-7, reads GAGVSQSPRYKVTKRGQDVALRCDPISGHVSLYWYRQALGQGPEFLTYFNYEAQQDKSGLPNDRFSAERPEGSISTLTIQRTEQRDSAMYRCASSLGSAGLEQYFGPGTRLTVT.

The V gene is TRBV29-1, the J gene TRBJ2-1; 8 nucleotides match TRBD1. The CDR3 runs 17 residues. Trimming at V came to 1 base and at J to 4 bases, leaving 12 bases not matched to a gene. Germline CDR1 reads SQVTM; CDR2 reads ANQGSEA. In DNA, the CDR3 is TGCAGCGTTGAAGGGCCCCAGGGGGCGGAGAAGTACAATGAGCAGTTCTTC. Residues: CSVEGPQGAEKYNEQFF.

V gene TRBV19 combines with J gene TRBJ2-5; no firm D call. Germline CDR1 reads LNHDA; CDR2 reads SQIVND (reference sequence). The V and J ends lost 7 bases and 1 base respectively, with 7 bases between them. CDR3 length: 12 residues. The CDR3 sequence is CASNDRQETQYF. The CDR3 DNA sequence: TGTGCCAGTAACGACCGCCAAGAGACCCAGTACTTC.

Many counts were recorded for this clonotype. The gene calls are TRBV7-3 and TRBJ2-3; 8 nucleotides align to TRBD2. The J segment lost 6 bases and the V segment lost 2 bases, leaving 10 bases of the junction unmatched. This CDR3 spans 16 amino acids. CDR1 is SGHTA and CDR2 is FQGTGA in the germline V gene. In nucleotides, the CDR3 is TGTGCCAGCAGCTTAGGAACAGCGGGAGTTTCTGATACGCAGTATTTT. Residues: CASSLGTAGVSDTQYF.

The gene calls are TRBV19 and TRBJ2-2; the match to TRBD1 covers 8 bases. Germline V CDR1 and CDR2: LNHDA, SQIVND (reference sequence). J gave up 4 bases and V 6 bases, and 7 bases lay outside the gene matches. The CDR3 is 15 amino acids. CDR3: CASRDRVRSTGELFF. In DNA, the CDR3 is TGTGCCAGTAGGGACAGGGTTCGGAGCACCGGGGAGCTGTTTTTT.

This clonotype was recorded many times. The V call is TRBV20-1, the J call TRBJ1-4; TRBD1 matches 7 bases. CDR1 and CDR2 (germline): DFQATT, SNEGSKA (reference sequence). The CDR3 loop spans 14 amino acids. The V gene end was trimmed by 6 bases and the J gene end by 2 bases; junction bases not matched to a gene: 6. CDR3 protein: CSATTGTTNEKLFF. CDR3 in DNA: TGCAGTGCCACGACAGGGACGACTAATGAAAAACTGTTTTTT.

This clonotype was counted many times. V and J are TRBV10-3 and TRBJ2-7; a possible D gene is TRBD1 (5 bases). The V end was cut by 4 bases, the J end by 4 bases, with 23 bases between. The CDR3 consists of 17 residues. Germline CDR1 ENHRY, CDR2 SYGVKD. The CDR3: CAISGTDLRQGHYEQYF. The CDR3 DNA reads TGTGCCATCAGTGGCACAGACTTAAGACAAGGACATTACGAGCAGTACTTC.

This clonotype was counted many times. The chain is built from TRBV7-2 and TRBJ2-7; 12 bases agree with TRBD2. V dropped 5 bases and J dropped 5; count of bases not matched to a gene: 10. This CDR3 spans 16 amino acids. Per the germline V gene, CDR1 is SGHTA and CDR2 is FQGNSA. The CDR3 sequence: CASSLNPGLAGNEQYF. CDR3 DNA sequence: TGTGCCAGCAGCCTGAACCCTGGACTAGCGGGAAACGAGCAGTACTTC.

This chain links TRBV11-1 with TRBJ2-6, with D possibly being TRBD2 (5 bases). The CDR3 totals 19 residues. Germline V lookup: CDR1 SGHAT, CDR2 FQDESV (reference sequence). V was pared by 0 bases and J by 4 bases, with 19 bases between. CDR3 residues: CASSLALRASKPGANVLTF. CDR3 in DNA: TGTGCCAGCAGCTTAGCGCTGCGGGCCTCTAAGCCCGGGGCCAACGTCCTGACTTTC.

The chain recombines TRBV19 with TRBJ1-2; D not resolved. The CDR3 length is 14 residues. CDR1 is LNHDA and CDR2 is SQIVND in the germline V gene (reference sequence). The germline V and J ends were trimmed by 0 bases and 3 bases, with 8 bases remaining between them. CDR3 sequence (DNA): TGTGCCAGTAGTATAGAGGGCAGCTACTATGGCTACACCTTC. Its protein is CASSIEGSYYGYTF.

The chain employs TRBV12-5 and TRBJ2-5, with a tentative D call TRBD2 (7 bases). Germline CDR1 is LGHNT and CDR2 is FRNRAP. The V end lost 1 base, the J end lost 3 bases, and 18 bases lay between the germline ends. The CDR3 extends over 17 amino acids. CDR3 protein: CASGLDPGGGGEETQYF. CDR3 sequence (DNA): TGTGCTAGTGGTTTGGATCCCGGGGGAGGGGGGGAAGAGACCCAGTACTTC.

Comment on this clonotype: A much larger clone sits a single nucleotide away, making a read error possible. This chain links TRBV12-3 or TRBV12-4 with TRBJ2-3; TRBD2 matches at 7 bases. There are 15 residues in the CDR3. The CDR3 is CAGSRQAGPTDTQYF. CDR3 nucleotides: TGTGCCGGCAGTCGCCAAGCGGGGCCCACAGATACGCAGTATTTT.

The chain joins TRBV29-1 to TRBJ2-1, with 13 nucleotides matching TRBD2. Germline lookup yields CDR1 SQVTM and CDR2 ANQGSEA. The V segment lost 3 bases and the J segment 4 bases; nucleotides outside the gene matches: 6. The CDR3 is made up of 16 amino acids. CDR3: CSVEGLAGTAYNEQFF. DNA for the CDR3: TGCAGCGTTGAGGGACTAGCGGGAACTGCGTACAATGAGCAGTTCTTC.